This is a list of T cell receptor beta chains from one sample in a study of T cell responses to AZD1222 COVID-19 vaccine. Sequenced by immunoSEQ multiplex PCR; TCRdb stores in-frame clones only, minus some. The sample includes more than 150,000 clones, roughly nine tenths seen only once; the top ten take around 3.7%. This specimen was peripheral blood, taken 28 days after the second AZD1222 dose. These receptors all stem from an adult who received the AZD1222 COVID-19 vaccine. The CDR3 runs from the conserved cysteine through the conserved F or W. Clone size, where shown, is once, few, many, or a class for clones that have expanded.

cdr3_aa clone_size j_call v_call
CAITSGKLLGRHEQYF - TRBJ2-7 TRBV10-3
CATSSLGSIGTDTQYF - TRBJ2-3 TRBV15
CASSADQGGRFYEQYF - TRBJ2-7 TRBV9
CSASSRSNGNTIYF - TRBJ1-3 TRBV20-1
CASSPRTGDLDGYTF - TRBJ1-2 TRBV7-8
CASSLKGALGNYGYTF - TRBJ1-2 TRBV5-4
CASRERTGVNQPQHF - TRBJ1-5 TRBV6-5
CASSVTTIAGGYEQYF - TRBJ2-7 TRBV6-4
CASSPRTGRGVIDTQYF - TRBJ2-3 TRBV7-2
CASSQVNVEQFF - TRBJ2-1 TRBV3-1/TRBV3-2
CASSLDRGQREKLFF - TRBJ1-4 TRBV5-1
CASSRWASSGNTIYF - TRBJ1-3 TRBV19
CASSFQVQGLGYTF - TRBJ1-2 TRBV3-1/TRBV3-2
CASSLTGLTSDEAFF - TRBJ1-1 TRBV5-1
CASSNERLAGYNEQFF - TRBJ2-1 TRBV28
CASSFSGRGEAFF - TRBJ1-1 TRBV28
CASSLRPVLYGYTF - TRBJ1-2 TRBV28
CASSLDGAGAPEAFF - TRBJ1-1 TRBV11-2
CASKNRGEQDYTF - TRBJ1-2 TRBV6-5
CASSPFRSGRTSTDTQYF - TRBJ2-3 TRBV25-1
CASSYDVGGAYNEQFF once TRBJ2-1 TRBV28
CASSVTGIPYEQYF - TRBJ2-7 TRBV7-2
CASSFSGQSNEQYF - TRBJ2-7 TRBV28
CASSPSLGGTDYGYTF - TRBJ1-2 TRBV18
CASSGTGLIEQFF - TRBJ2-1 TRBV19
CASSLGWKPYNEQFF once TRBJ2-1 TRBV27
CASSENSTPSSYEQYF - TRBJ2-7 TRBV10-1
CASKVGQGAGANVLTF - TRBJ2-6 TRBV19
CATSRDQGGNTEAFF once TRBJ1-1 TRBV15
CASSFYLGLAEISSYNEQFF - TRBJ2-1 TRBV28
CASSFIGGPYNSPLHF - TRBJ1-6 TRBV7-2
CASLGQGPYSNQPQHF once TRBJ1-5 TRBV28
CAISPPGAQETQYF - TRBJ2-5 TRBV10-3
CASSADRDESLHF - TRBJ1-6 TRBV7-2
CASSFRTSGNEQFF - TRBJ2-1 TRBV5-1
CASSLQGIPPQFF - TRBJ2-1 TRBV7-3
CASSIGTVGELFF - TRBJ2-2 TRBV19
CASRYRARTNEKLFF few TRBJ1-4 TRBV2
CASRVGVADNEQFF - TRBJ2-1 TRBV28
CASSQQRTGGSYEQYF once TRBJ2-7 TRBV4-3
CASSVMGQGVNTIYF - TRBJ1-3 TRBV5-4